This paragraph reports one T cell receptor beta chain. In its sample, this clone was seen once. Its specific antigen is unknown. Base qualities are missing; no much larger clone stands one base away. The sample is drawn from a study of CD8+ T cells in alopecia areata (dated by TCRdb to between 2018 and 2020). A note on the overall study: The treated patients, all with moderate-to-severe alopecia areata, were enrolled in an open-label pilot trial of oral tofacitinib given at 5 to 10 mg twice daily. Patients received tofacitinib for 6 to 18 months and were then followed off drug for 6 months to check for delayed response and recurrence. The SALT score, which quantifies the percentage of affected scalp surface area, was used to measure disease severity in treated patients. High-throughput TCRbeta sequencing was used to examine T cell clonal expansion in alopecia areata in both the C3H/HeJ mouse model and human patients. On the human side, TCRbeta sequencing was run on scalp tissue and on sorted CD4+ and CD8+ peripheral blood T cells from healthy controls and from alopecia areata patients with either patchy or totalis/universalis disease. Tofacitinib-treated patients had biopsies at baseline and at 4 and 24 weeks of treatment, with a later scalp biopsy in several patients. Scalp clonality was compared among normal scalp (n=4), patchy alopecia areata scalp (n=8), and alopecia totalis/universalis scalp (n=8). RNA came from the PAXgene miRNA kit for fixed scalp, the miRNeasy kit for PBMCs, and the RNeasy kit for mouse skin. TCRbeta CDR3 regions were amplified by immunoSEQ multiplex PCR with 35 Vbeta forward and 13 Jbeta reverse primers.

The meaning of the sample's treatment or condition label: oral pan-JAK inhibitor, 5-10 mg twice daily. Peripheral blood and lesional scalp punch biopsies were obtained from patients with alopecia areata. PBMCs were isolated by density centrifugation and stained for CD3, CD4 and CD8, after which CD4+ and CD8+ T cells were sorted on a FACSAria. At the junction V is shortened by 0 bases and J by 3 bases, with 9 bases in between. The germline V gene gives CDR1 as SGHRS and CDR2 as YFSETQ. The CDR3 covers 14 residues, taking in both the cysteine and the phenylalanine. The DNA shown is the 42-base CDR3, in frame from base 1. Results and caveats for the whole study, not just this receptor: Shared TCR sequences between patients were less evident than in mice, which may be partly attributable to HLA diversity in the patient population. Unlike mouse skin, which is dominated by gammadelta T cells, normal human skin has resident alphabeta T cells that are also sequenced, and this complicates analysis of the scalp TCR repertoire. Scalp clonality and the number of expanded CD8+ clones among the top 100 scalp clones were significantly decreased by tofacitinib. Many expanded lesional clones persisted in scalp and blood during tofacitinib treatment, which may partly explain relapse after stopping treatment. Compared with normal scalp, lesional scalp, particularly in alopecia totalis/universalis, had higher clonality and more expanded CD8+ clones, which suggests antigenic drive. Because the treated cohort was small and had only one nonresponder, larger studies are needed to examine links between baseline CD8+ expansion and response.

Receptor amplification or capture employed the immunoSEQ multiplex PCR assay. RNA was extracted from all samples and reverse transcribed into cDNA as template for TCR sequencing. First-strand cDNA was synthesized with SuperScript III using a 2:1 mix of oligo-dT and random hexamers. A synthetic immune receptor repertoire was used to measure amplification bias, and any remaining bias was corrected computationally. The authors processed their data as follows. Raw reads were preprocessed for error removal, and CDR3 was defined according to IMGT conventions as running from the conserved cysteine to phenylalanine. To get clonality, Shannon entropy was normalized by log2 of the number of productive unique TCRs and the result was subtracted from 1. Scalp TCRbeta sequences were cross-referenced with sorted blood CD4 and CD8 repertoires so that the CD4 or CD8 identity of scalp clones could be inferred. TCRdb carries this immuneACCESS record with in-frame sequences only. Its versions omit some clonotypes, under half of them owing to an unresolved V gene in the studies checked, with the rest unexplained. V, J and clone size were drawn from that table, and D and trimming were deduced from the DNA. Here the sample has roughly 220,000 clones; approximately 67% occur a single time. The top ten clones comprise around 1.3% of the sample.

In this chain, TRBV5-1 is recombined with TRBJ2-5, with the D segment identity uncertain. The source material was CD4+ T cells sorted from blood, sampled between weeks 44 and 45, from a patient treated with tofacitinib. The sequence was collected from a human donor with alopecia areata. Read as DNA, the sequence is TGCGCCAGCAGCTTGGTGACGGAAAAAGAGACCCAGTACTTC. Its coded protein is CASSLVTEKETQYF.